This TCR beta chain stems from a study of Ad26.COV2.S vaccination and SARS-CoV-2 variants (dated by TCRdb to the early 2020s). General notes on the study: Vaccine-arm donors were drawn from COV1001, a multicentre, randomized, double-blind, placebo-controlled phase I-IIa trial of Ad26.COV2.S in healthy adults. Ad26.COV2.S was administered intramuscularly at 5 x 10^10 or 1 x 10^11 viral particles, either as a single shot or as two shots given 56 days apart. The specificity and breadth of SARS-CoV-2-reactive T cell receptors after Ad26.COV2.S vaccination were assessed by TCRbeta repertoire sequencing. The TCR-sequenced set comprised around 30 samples: around 20 Ad26.COV2.S vaccine recipients, 5 placebo recipients and 8 SARS-CoV-2 convalescent individuals. Trial participants were randomized into five groups of five, in which low-dose or high-dose Ad26.COV2.S was given once or twice, or placebo was given on both occasions. Investigators remained blinded to trial group allocation during experiments and outcome assessment.

The immunoSEQ Assay was the method used to sequence TCRbeta CDR3 regions. After extraction, genomic DNA underwent amplification by bias-controlled multiplex PCR, followed by high-throughput sequencing. The paper's processing steps were these. To quantify the absolute abundance of each unique TCRbeta CDR3 region, sequences were collapsed and filtered. T cell fraction was estimated by normalizing TCRbeta template counts to usable DNA, with usable DNA measured through amplification of reference genes found in all nucleated cells. Repertoire TCRs were annotated as SARS-CoV-2-specific when V gene, CDR3 amino acid sequence and J gene were exactly matched to a known reactive TCR set. The reference SARS-CoV-2 TCR set was obtained from MIRA and was filtered for enrichment in COVID-19-positive ImmuneCODE repertoires, whereby public or cross-reactive TCRs were removed. Drawing on the MIRA antigens, annotated TCRs were analysed further at the level of specific ORF or position within ORF. Breadth was defined as the number of annotated unique rearrangements divided by the total number of unique productive rearrangements, and depth was defined as the summed frequency of the annotated unique rearrangements. Two-sided Wilcoxon rank-sum tests were applied when comparing TCR breadth between groups. The source is immuneACCESS, and TCRdb retained only in-frame sequences with V and J called. Part of the clones is not carried over; for the studies checked, unresolved V genes explain less than half of this, and the remainder is unexplained. Clonal size and the V and J genes are those of that table, whereas D and trimming came from the DNA. The sample data list 300,000 to 400,000 clones, and around 84% of these were observed just once. The ten largest clonotypes hold about 3.3% of the sample.

Results the study describes overall, beyond this receptor: The authors noted that total T cell responses may have been underestimated by the TCR breadth and depth analyses. Non-spike TCR breadth was comparable between vaccine and placebo recipients, consistent with the vaccine containing only spike. Substantial breadth of spike-specific CD8+ and CD4+ T cell responses was reported after vaccination. Comparing responses between vaccine doses or regimens was not something the study was powered to do. Compared with placebo recipients, Ad26.COV2.S recipients showed higher spike-specific TCR breadth (P = 0.0014).

The germline V gene (reference sequence) specifies SEHNR as CDR1 and FQNEAQ as CDR2. Reading from cysteine to phenylalanine, the CDR3 counts 14 amino acids. Kept here is only the CDR3 DNA, which spans 42 bases and is read in frame from base 1. V lost 1 base and J lost 4 bases; the stretch between them is 10 bases long. In the paper's terms, the treatment or condition label means: some 19 received Ad26.COV2.S at low or high dose, single or two shots; roughly five received placebo; per-sample allocation not given. Repertoires of vaccine and placebo recipients were sequenced from samples taken on day 63 after the first injection. Between 29 July and 7 August 2020, Cohort 1b enrolled about two dozen adults aged 18-55 years at one site in Boston, USA. Ad26.COV2.S consisted of a replication-incompetent adenovirus type 26 vector by which a prefusion-stabilized SARS-CoV-2 spike protein from the original Wuhan strain was expressed.

A word on this clone: It lacks a known antigen. Base qualities are missing; no much larger clone stands one base away.

The rearrangement joined TRBV7-9 to TRBJ1-1; the D gene is possibly TRBD1, with 5 bases matching. The TCR sequence derives from a person aged 18-65 years who received the Ad26.COV2.S COVID-19 vaccine or a placebo. The source was peripheral blood, collected in a trial of Ad26.COV2.S vaccine versus placebo. This receptor carries the CDR3 CASSLGGLGTEAFF. The nucleotide sequence is TGTGCCAGCAGCTTAGGGGGACTGGGCACTGAAGCTTTCTTT.